This is a list of T cell receptor beta chains from one sample in a study of early T cells in non-severe SARS-CoV-2 infection. One entry per CDR3 protein results from TCRdb running MiXCR on the 5' RACE reads. The data show under 25,000 distinct CDR3 sequences, over 4% seen once. Sequencing was performed on whole blood. The receptors were sampled from an adult who was a healthcare worker with PCR-confirmed SARS-CoV-2 infection or an uninfected control (not recorded which). The CDR3 runs from the conserved cysteine through the conserved F or W. Clone size is not always given. Where it is, it says once, few, many or a class for expanded clones.

j_call v_call clone_size cdr3_aa
TRBJ1-5 TRBV5-6 many CASSSDSLNQPQHF
TRBJ2-2 TRBV6-4 medium-sized CASSRTGSDTGELFF
TRBJ2-2 TRBV7-2 few CASSPEGLVNTGELFF
TRBJ2-1 TRBV25-1 many CASSDLSLASLYNEQFF
TRBJ2-7 TRBV7-6 many CASSEGTSNSYEQYF
TRBJ2-7 TRBV19 medium-sized CASSEAGGPYEQYF
TRBJ1-1 TRBV25-1 medium-sized CASSRGGTEAFF
TRBJ1-1 TRBV10-3 . CAIRGGENTEAFF
TRBJ1-2 TRBV20-1 many CSARRDRANYGYTF
TRBJ2-3 TRBV28 . CASRPSGGPGANTDTQYF
TRBJ2-5 TRBV20-1 . CSATNTGGETQYF
TRBJ1-4 TRBV19 many CASSAGRPGSEKLFF
TRBJ1-1 TRBV29-1 few CSVEDLAGPNTEAFF
TRBJ2-1 TRBV7-8 many CASSSGSDEQFF
TRBJ1-5 TRBV6-6 many CASSETVSNQPQHF
TRBJ2-3 TRBV5-4 many CASRQDRAAADTQYF
TRBJ2-5 TRBV7-3 many CASSLSQGETQYF
TRBJ2-1 TRBV19 many CASSIRDGYNEQFF
TRBJ1-4 TRBV29-1 medium-sized CSVAGVWTNEKLFF
TRBJ2-7 TRBV19 many CASSIAGSNYEQYF
TRBJ2-7 TRBV11-2 few CASSPLMGAPYEQYF
TRBJ2-3 TRBV2 many CASSVSGTGASTDTQYF
TRBJ2-7 TRBV28 . CASSFLIGLHTQGGYEQYF
TRBJ2-5 TRBV11-3 many CASSLGTARETQYF
TRBJ1-2 TRBV6-2/TRBV6-3 . CASARTGGYGYTF
TRBJ2-7 TRBV6-2/TRBV6-3 few CASSAGTDSYEQYF
TRBJ2-3 TRBV4-2 medium-sized CASSLGTEPWDTQYF
TRBJ2-7 TRBV4-2 . CASSQRLAGSYEQYF
TRBJ2-1 TRBV29-1 many CSAEGGDRGFNEQFF
TRBJ1-5 TRBV6-5 . CASSYSRARSSNQPQHF
TRBJ2-2 TRBV6-2/TRBV6-3 many CASSYLAGAPGELFF
TRBJ2-5 TRBV7-8 . CASSVAGTQETQYF
TRBJ1-1 TRBV7-6 many CASSLQGQNTEAFF
TRBJ2-1 TRBV13 few CASRTKGGRDEQFF
TRBJ1-1 TRBV5-5 many CASSLSQVGNTEAFF
TRBJ1-1 TRBV7-9 many CASSPRAGQRNTEAFF
TRBJ2-2 TRBV3-1 many CASSPAPGELFF
TRBJ1-1 TRBV7-9 few CASSVTSRSTEAFF
TRBJ2-3 TRBV4-3 many CASSQAKGQGGADTQYF
TRBJ2-3 TRBV20-1 many CSARDSWRGGMDTQYF
TRBJ1-4 TRBV15 many CATSRDIGTDEKLFF
TRBJ2-1 TRBV6-5 . CASSKGQNPGSYNEQFF
TRBJ2-1 TRBV19 . CASSPSSSYNEQFF
TRBJ2-7 TRBV5-8 . CASSLIGTPKNEQYF
TRBJ1-3 TRBV20-1 many CSANPPTQGVGNTIYF
TRBJ1-5 TRBV19 many CASNARAGQPQHF
TRBJ1-2 TRBV5-6 many CASSLTRAYGYTF
TRBJ1-2 TRBV24-1 many CATSEAANYGYTF
TRBJ2-7 TRBV12-3/TRBV12-4 many CASREAGEQYF
TRBJ2-1 TRBV7-6 medium-sized CASSERGNHEQFF
TRBJ1-1 TRBV20-1 many CSAREYGGGHTEAFF
TRBJ1-5 TRBV12-3/TRBV12-4 many CASSSQGASNQPQHF
TRBJ2-1 TRBV6-5 few CASSQLGGRSYNEQFF
TRBJ1-2 TRBV20-1 few CSALTRSGRENYGYTF
TRBJ1-1 TRBV5-4 many CASSFEAPWDRIEAFF
TRBJ2-7 TRBV27 medium-sized CASSPEGLTWYEQYF
TRBJ2-1 TRBV19 many CASSIGSGSYNEQFF